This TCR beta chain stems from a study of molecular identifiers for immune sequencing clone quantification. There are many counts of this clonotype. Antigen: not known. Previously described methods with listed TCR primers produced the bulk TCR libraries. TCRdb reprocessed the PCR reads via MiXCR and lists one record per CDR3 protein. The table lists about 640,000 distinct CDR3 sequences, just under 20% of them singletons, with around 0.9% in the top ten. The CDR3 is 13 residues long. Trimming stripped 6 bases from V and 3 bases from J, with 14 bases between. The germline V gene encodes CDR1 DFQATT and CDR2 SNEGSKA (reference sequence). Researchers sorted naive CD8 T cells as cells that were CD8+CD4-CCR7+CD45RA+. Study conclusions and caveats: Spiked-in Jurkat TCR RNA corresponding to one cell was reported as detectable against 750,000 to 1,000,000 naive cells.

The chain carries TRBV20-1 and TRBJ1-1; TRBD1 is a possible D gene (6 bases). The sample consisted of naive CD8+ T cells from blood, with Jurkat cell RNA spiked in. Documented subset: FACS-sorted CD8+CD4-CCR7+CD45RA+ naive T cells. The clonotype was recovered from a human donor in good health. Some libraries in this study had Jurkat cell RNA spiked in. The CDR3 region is CSARGDSYTEAFF. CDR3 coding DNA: TGCAGTGCCAGGGGTGACAGTTACACTGAAGCTTTCTTT.